This TCR beta chain was obtained from a study of blood T cell repertoires in COVID-19. Study-wide context: The origin of the acute and convalescent COVID-19 samples was the United States, Italy and Spain. T cells, B-cell-depleted T cells, or PBMCs provided the cDNA or gDNA that served as material.

CDR3 length: 14 amino acids. Germline values: CDR1 SEHNR, CDR2 FQNEAQ (reference sequence). The J segment lost 7 bases and the V segment lost 2 bases, leaving 8 bases of the junction unmatched. Authors' methods: Reference gene primer amplification gave estimated nucleated cell counts. Clones were sequenced by immunoSEQ multiplex PCR, and TCRdb holds only the in-frame ones, with some missing. That table supplies the V and J calls and clone size; D and trimming were determined from the DNA. The table has some 150,000 clones, about 85% seen once. This TCR was recovered from a woman aged 40 to 49 who had recovered from COVID-19. Sequencing was done on a sample of PBMCs or T cells enriched from blood (not recorded which). The chain combines TRBV7-9 with TRBJ2-7; 7 bases map to TRBD2. DNA for the CDR3: TGTGCCAGCAGCTTAACGCACCAAGCGGGGGAGCAGTACTTC. It translates to CASSLTHQAGEQYF. Looking up the rest from reference TRBV7-9 and TRBJ2-7 gives the full variable domain: DTGVSQNPRHKITKRGQNVTFRCDPISEHNRLYWYRQTLGQGPEFLTYFQNEAQLEKSRLLSDRFSAERPKGSFSTLEIQRTEQGDSAMYLCASSLTHQAGEQYFGPGTRLTVT.